The sequence of this T cell receptor beta chain was determined in a study of T cell repertoires in cytomegalovirus infection. The CDR3 sequence is 16 residues long. In germline, CDR1 is SNHLY, CDR2 FYNNEI. V shed 1 base and J 4 bases; nucleotides not matched to a gene: 6. In this sample, this clonotype turned up many times. TCRdb called the reads again in MiXCR, with one record for every CDR3 protein. The sample shows fewer than 550,000 distinct CDR3 sequences, around 10% of them seen only once. The sequence was collected from a human donor in good health (CMV status not recorded). Some clones in this sample may be carry-over from other donors' samples. The specimen was PBMCs. The V call is TRBV2, the J call TRBJ2-2; 7 positions agree with TRBD1. CDR3 bases: TGTGCCAGCAGTGAAGGAGGGGGCGCGGGCACCGGGGAGCTGTTTTTT. Encoded protein: CASSEGGGAGTGELFF.